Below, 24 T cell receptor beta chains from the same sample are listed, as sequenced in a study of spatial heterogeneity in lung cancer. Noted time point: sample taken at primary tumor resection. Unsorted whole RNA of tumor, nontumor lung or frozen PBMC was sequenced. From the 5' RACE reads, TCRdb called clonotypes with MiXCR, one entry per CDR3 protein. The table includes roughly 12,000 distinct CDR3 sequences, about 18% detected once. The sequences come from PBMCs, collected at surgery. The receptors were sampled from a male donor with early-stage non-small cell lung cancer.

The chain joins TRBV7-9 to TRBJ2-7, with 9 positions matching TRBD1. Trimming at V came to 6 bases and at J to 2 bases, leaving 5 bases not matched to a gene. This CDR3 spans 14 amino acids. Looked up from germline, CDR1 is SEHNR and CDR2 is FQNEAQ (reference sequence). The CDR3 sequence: CASSLQGAAYEQYF. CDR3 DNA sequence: TGTGCCAGCAGTCTACAGGGGGCAGCCTACGAGCAGTACTTC.

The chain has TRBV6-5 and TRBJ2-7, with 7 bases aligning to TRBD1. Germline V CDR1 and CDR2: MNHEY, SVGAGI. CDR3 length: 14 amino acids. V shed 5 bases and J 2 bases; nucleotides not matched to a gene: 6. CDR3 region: CASSKYRGAYEQYF. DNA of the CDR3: TGTGCCAGCAGTAAATACAGGGGAGCCTACGAGCAGTACTTC.

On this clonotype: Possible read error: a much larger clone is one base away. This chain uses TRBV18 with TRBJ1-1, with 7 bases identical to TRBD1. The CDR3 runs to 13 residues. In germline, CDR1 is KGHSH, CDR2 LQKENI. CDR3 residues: CVSSDTRQGEAFF. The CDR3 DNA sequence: TGTGTCAGCTCAGACACCAGACAGGGAGAAGCTTTCTTT.

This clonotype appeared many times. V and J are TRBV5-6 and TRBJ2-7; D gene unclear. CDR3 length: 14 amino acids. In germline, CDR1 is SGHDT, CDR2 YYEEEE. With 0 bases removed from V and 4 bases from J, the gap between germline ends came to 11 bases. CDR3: CASSLDIGFYEQYF. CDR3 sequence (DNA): TGTGCCAGCAGCTTGGATATCGGATTTTACGAGCAGTACTTC.

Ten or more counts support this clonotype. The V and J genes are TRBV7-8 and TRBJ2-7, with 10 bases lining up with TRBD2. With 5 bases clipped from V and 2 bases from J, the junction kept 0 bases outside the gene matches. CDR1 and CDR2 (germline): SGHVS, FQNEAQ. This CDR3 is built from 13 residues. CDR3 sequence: CASSGTSAYEQYF. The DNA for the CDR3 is TGTGCCAGCAGCGGGACTAGCGCCTACGAGCAGTACTTC.

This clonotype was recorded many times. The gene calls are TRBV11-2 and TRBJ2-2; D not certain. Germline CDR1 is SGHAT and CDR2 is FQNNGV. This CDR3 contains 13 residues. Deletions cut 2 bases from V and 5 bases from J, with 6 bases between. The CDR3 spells CASSLSLTGELFF. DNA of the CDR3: TGTGCCAGCAGCTTATCCCTAACCGGGGAGCTGTTTTTT.

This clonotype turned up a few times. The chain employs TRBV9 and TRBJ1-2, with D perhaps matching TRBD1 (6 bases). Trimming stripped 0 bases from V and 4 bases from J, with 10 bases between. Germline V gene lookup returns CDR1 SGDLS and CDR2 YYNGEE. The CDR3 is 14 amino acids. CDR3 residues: CASSVGTGTYGYTF. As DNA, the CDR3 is TGTGCCAGCAGCGTAGGTACAGGGACCTATGGCTACACCTTC.

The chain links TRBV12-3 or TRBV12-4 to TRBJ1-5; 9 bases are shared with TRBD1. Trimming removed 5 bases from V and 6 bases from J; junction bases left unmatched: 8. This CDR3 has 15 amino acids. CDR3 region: CASSVTGQGVQPQHF. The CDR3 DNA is TGTGCCAGCAGTGTTACGGGACAGGGTGTTCAGCCCCAGCATTTT.

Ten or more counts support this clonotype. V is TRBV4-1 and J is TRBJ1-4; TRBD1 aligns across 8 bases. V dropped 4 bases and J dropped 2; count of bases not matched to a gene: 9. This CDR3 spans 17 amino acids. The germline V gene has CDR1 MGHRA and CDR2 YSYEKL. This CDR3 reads CASSPYRQGMTNEKLFF. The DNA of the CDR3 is TGCGCCAGCAGCCCTTACCGACAGGGGATGACTAATGAAAAACTGTTTTTT.

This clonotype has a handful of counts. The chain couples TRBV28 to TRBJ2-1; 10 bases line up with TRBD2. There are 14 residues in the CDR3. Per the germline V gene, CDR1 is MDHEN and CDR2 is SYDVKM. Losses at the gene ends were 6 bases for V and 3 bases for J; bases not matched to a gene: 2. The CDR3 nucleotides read TGTGCCAGCAGACTAGCGGGAAGCTACAATGAGCAGTTCTTC. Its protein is CASRLAGSYNEQFF.

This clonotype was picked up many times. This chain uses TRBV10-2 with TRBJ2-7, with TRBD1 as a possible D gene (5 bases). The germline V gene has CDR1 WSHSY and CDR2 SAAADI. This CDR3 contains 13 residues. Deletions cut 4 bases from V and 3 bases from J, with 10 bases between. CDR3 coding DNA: TGCGCCAGCAGTGCGGACATCCACTACGAGCAGTACTTC. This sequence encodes CASSADIHYEQYF.

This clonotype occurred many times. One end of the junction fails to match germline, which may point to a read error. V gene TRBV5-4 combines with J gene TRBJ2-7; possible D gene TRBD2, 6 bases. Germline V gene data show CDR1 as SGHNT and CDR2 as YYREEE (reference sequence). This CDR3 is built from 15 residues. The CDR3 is CASSWAPGSSNEQYF. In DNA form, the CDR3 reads TGTGCCAGCAGCTGGGCTCCCGGGAGCTCCAACGAGCAGTACTTC.

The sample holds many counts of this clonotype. CDR3 in amino acids: CASSSRQGASNQPQHF. The DNA of the CDR3 is TGTGCCAGTAGTTCCCGACAGGGGGCTAGCAATCAGCCCCAGCATTTT. The chain uses TRBV19 and TRBJ1-5; TRBD1 matches 10 bases. The V gene's germline CDR1 is LNHDA and CDR2 SQIVND (reference sequence). Trimming removed 5 bases from V and 0 bases from J; junction bases left unmatched: 4. CDR3 length equals 16 residues. Full variable domain (missing parts from reference TRBV19 and TRBJ1-5): DGGITQSPKYLFRKEGQNVTLSCEQNLNHDAMYWYRQDPGQGLRLIYYSQIVNDFQKGDIAEGYSVSREKKESFPLTVTSAQKNPTAFYLCASSSRQGASNQPQHFGDGTRLSIL.

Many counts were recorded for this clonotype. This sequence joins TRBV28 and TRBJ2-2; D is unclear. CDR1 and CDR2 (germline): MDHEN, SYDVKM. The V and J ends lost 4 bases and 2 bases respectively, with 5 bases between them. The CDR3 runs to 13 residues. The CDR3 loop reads CASSSGNTGELFF. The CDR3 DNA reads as TGTGCCAGCAGTTCCGGAAACACCGGGGAGCTGTTTTTT.

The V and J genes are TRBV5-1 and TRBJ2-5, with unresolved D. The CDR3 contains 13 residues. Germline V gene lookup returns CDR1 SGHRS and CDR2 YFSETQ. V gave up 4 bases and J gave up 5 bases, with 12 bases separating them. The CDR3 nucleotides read TGCGCCAGCAGCGAGTGGTCCAGGGAGACCCAGTACTTC. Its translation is CASSEWSRETQYF.

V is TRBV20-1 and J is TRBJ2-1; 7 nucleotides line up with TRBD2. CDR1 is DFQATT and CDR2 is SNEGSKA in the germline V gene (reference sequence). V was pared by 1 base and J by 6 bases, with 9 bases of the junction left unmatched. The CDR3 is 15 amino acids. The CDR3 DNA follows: TGCAGTGCTAGAGCGCCGGGGACTACCCTCAATGAGCAGTTCTTC. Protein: CSARAPGTTLNEQFF.

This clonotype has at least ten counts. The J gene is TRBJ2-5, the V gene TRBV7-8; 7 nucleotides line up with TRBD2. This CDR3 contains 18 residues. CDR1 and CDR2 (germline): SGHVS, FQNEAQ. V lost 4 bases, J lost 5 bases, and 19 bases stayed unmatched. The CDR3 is CASSSPAGGNSRVETQYF. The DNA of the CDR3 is TGTGCCAGCAGCTCTCCAGCCGGGGGGAACTCTCGGGTGGAGACCCAGTACTTC.

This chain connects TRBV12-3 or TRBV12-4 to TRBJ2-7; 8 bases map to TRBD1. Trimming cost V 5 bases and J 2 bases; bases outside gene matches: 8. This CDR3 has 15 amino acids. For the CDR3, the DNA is TGTGCCAGCAGTCATCGGACAGGGAAACCCTACGAGCAGTACTTC. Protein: CASSHRTGKPYEQYF.

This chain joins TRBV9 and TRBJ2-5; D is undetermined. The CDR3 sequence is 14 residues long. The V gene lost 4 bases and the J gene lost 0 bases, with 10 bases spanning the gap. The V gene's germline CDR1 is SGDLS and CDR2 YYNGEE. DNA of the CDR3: TGTGCCAGCAGCCCATTCGGACACCAAGAGACCCAGTACTTC. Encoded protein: CASSPFGHQETQYF.

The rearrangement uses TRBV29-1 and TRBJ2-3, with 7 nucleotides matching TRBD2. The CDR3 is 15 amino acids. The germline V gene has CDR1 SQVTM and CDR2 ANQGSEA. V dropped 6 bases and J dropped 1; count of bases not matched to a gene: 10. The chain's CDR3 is CSVVPLAVGTDTQYF. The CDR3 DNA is TGCAGCGTGGTCCCTCTAGCGGTCGGCACAGATACGCAGTATTTT.

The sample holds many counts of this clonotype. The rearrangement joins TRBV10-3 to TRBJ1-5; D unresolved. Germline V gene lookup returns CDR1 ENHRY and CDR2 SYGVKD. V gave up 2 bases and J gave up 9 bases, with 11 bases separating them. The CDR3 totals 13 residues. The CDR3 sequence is CAISEGSPGPQHF. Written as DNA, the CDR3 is TGTGCCATCAGTGAGGGCAGCCCTGGGCCCCAGCATTTT.

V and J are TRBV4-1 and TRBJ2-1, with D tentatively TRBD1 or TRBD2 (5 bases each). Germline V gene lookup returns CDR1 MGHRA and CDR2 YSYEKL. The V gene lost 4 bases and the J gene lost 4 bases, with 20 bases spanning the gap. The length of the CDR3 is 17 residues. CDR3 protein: CASSPLRGRRNYNEQFF. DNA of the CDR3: TGCGCCAGCAGCCCCCTGAGGGGCAGGAGAAATTACAATGAGCAGTTCTTC.

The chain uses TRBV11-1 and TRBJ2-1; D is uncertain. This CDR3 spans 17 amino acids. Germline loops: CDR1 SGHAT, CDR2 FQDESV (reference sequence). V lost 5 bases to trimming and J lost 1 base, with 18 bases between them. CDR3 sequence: CASSAPRQGLSYNEQFF. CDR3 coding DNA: TGTGCCAGCAGCGCCCCTCGACAAGGCCTTTCCTACAATGAGCAGTTCTTC.

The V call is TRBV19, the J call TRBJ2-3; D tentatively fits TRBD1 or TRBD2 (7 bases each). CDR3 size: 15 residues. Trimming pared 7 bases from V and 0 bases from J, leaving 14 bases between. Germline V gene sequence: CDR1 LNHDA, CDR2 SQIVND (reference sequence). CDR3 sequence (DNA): TGTGCCAGTAACTACAGGGGAGGGAGCACAGATACGCAGTATTTT. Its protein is CASNYRGGSTDTQYF.